This TCR beta chain was identified during a study of cytomegalovirus exposure and HLA in healthy donors. The CDR3 runs to 14 residues. CDR1 and CDR2 from the germline V gene are KGHSH and LQKENI. Trimming at V came to 2 bases and at J to 6 bases, leaving 5 bases not matched to a gene. On this clone itself: Antigen specificity is unknown.

The PCR made use of 60 Vbeta and 13 Jbeta primers. Produced via immunoSEQ multiplex PCR; TCRdb's table is partial and in-frame only. The repertoire has fewer than 150,000 clones, approximately 80% of them found once; the top ten carry 2.2%. Study-wide findings and caveats: Judged likely to be a sequencing artifact was a cluster of highly shared sequence variants.

The sequenced sample was PBMCs. This TCR came from a man aged 25 to 40 in good health and CMV-seronegative. The chain uses TRBV18 and TRBJ2-7; 9 nucleotides align to TRBD1. The CDR3 spells CASSPLRQGGEQYF. DNA of the CDR3: TGTGCCAGCTCACCATTGAGACAGGGGGGCGAGCAGTACTTC.